The rows below give T cell receptor beta chains drawn from one sample of a study of blood T cell repertoires in COVID-19. Data came from immunoSEQ multiplex PCR; TCRdb stores just in-frame clones and leaves some out. This table holds roughly 150,000 clones, approximately 90% found once. The sample comprised peripheral blood. The source is a man younger than 35 with COVID-19, enrolled during active disease. Both conserved end residues are part of each CDR3. A D gene is named only where the DNA matches it firmly. Clone size is shown for a subset of rows, as once, few, many or a class of expanded clone.

TRBJ2-7	.	TRBD2	TRBV30	CALAGSYEQYF	TGTGCCCTAGCGGGCTCCTACGAGCAGTACTTC
TRBJ1-1	.	TRBD1	TRBV19	CASRDRANTEAFF	TGTGCCAGTAGGGACAGGGCGAACACTGAAGCTTTCTTT
TRBJ1-2	.	.	TRBV18	CASSPVPSVANYGYTF	TGTGCCAGCTCACCGGTACCCAGCGTTGCTAACTATGGCTACACCTTC
TRBJ2-7	.	.	TRBV12-3/TRBV12-4	CASRGAGHYEQYF	TGTGCCAGCCGGGGGGCCGGTCACTACGAGCAGTACTTC
TRBJ2-5	.	.	TRBV5-1	CASSLGGPQETQYF	TGCGCCAGCAGCTTGGGGGGGCCCCAAGAGACCCAGTACTTC
TRBJ1-5	.	.	TRBV19	CASSQAISNQPQHF	TGTGCCAGTAGTCAAGCGATTAGCAATCAGCCCCAGCATTTT
TRBJ2-5	.	.	TRBV6-6	CASSRGNGPQETQYF	TGTGCCAGCAGTAGGGGTAACGGACCCCAAGAGACCCAGTACTTC
TRBJ2-4	.	.	TRBV6-5	CASSAGREKNIQYF	TGTGCCAGCAGCGCAGGACGGGAGAAAAACATTCAGTACTTC
TRBJ2-7	.	TRBD1	TRBV28	CASSFRPGGSYEQYF	TGTGCCAGCAGTTTTCGCCCAGGGGGCTCCTACGAGCAGTACTTC
TRBJ2-7	.	TRBD1	TRBV6-5	CASSRTGSFYEQYF	TGTGCCAGCAGCCGGACAGGATCTTTCTACGAGCAGTACTTC
TRBJ2-7	.	.	TRBV18	CASSPRGDEQYF	TGTGCCAGCTCACCCAGGGGTGACGAGCAGTACTTC
TRBJ2-1	.	TRBD2	TRBV9	CASSVELAGGAREQFF	TGTGCCAGCAGCGTAGAACTAGCGGGAGGGGCACGGGAGCAGTTCTTC
TRBJ2-5	.	.	TRBV7-9	CASSVITGTWETQYF	TGTGCCAGCAGCGTAATCACAGGGACGTGGGAGACCCAGTACTTC
TRBJ2-7	.	TRBD1	TRBV4-1	CASSQDPDRAYYEQYF	TGCGCCAGCAGCCAAGATCCGGACAGGGCTTACTACGAGCAGTACTTC
TRBJ2-7	.	.	TRBV15	CATSTPERYEQYF	TGTGCCACCAGCACCCCAGAGCGATACGAGCAGTACTTC
TRBJ2-1	.	.	TRBV28	CASRGGGEQFF	TGTGCCAGCAGGGGAGGAGGGGAGCAGTTCTTC
TRBJ2-1	.	TRBD2	TRBV10-3	CAISDSGGPNEQFF	TGTGCCATCAGTGATAGCGGGGGACCCAATGAGCAGTTCTTC
TRBJ2-7	.	TRBD1	TRBV15	CATSSRQGAYEQYF	TGTGCCACCAGCAGTAGACAGGGGGCCTACGAGCAGTACTTC
TRBJ2-7	.	TRBD1	TRBV9	CASSVAPQDRGTYEQYF	TGTGCCAGCAGCGTAGCCCCTCAGGACAGGGGGACCTACGAGCAGTACTTC
TRBJ2-2	.	TRBD2	TRBV4-2	CASSQDKGLAGGFTGELFF	TGTGCCAGCAGCCAAGATAAGGGACTAGCGGGAGGCTTCACCGGGGAGCTGTTTTTT
TRBJ1-3	.	TRBD1	TRBV5-1	CASSPDRDSGNTIYF	TGCGCCAGCAGCCCAGACAGGGACTCTGGAAACACCATATATTTT
TRBJ2-2	.	.	TRBV28	CASSLGTRAGELFF	TGTGCCAGCAGTTTAGGTACGAGGGCCGGGGAGCTGTTTTTT
TRBJ2-1	.	TRBD2	TRBV5-1	CASSPAGGLYNEQFF	TGCGCCAGCAGCCCAGCGGGAGGGCTCTACAATGAGCAGTTCTTC
TRBJ2-1	.	TRBD2	TRBV28	CASSSPGLAGRVYNEQFF	TGTGCCAGCAGTTCCCCGGGACTAGCGGGGAGGGTCTACAATGAGCAGTTCTTC
TRBJ1-2	once	.	TRBV10-3	CAISDSGLYGYTF	TGTGCCATCAGTGACTCGGGACTCTATGGCTACACCTTC
TRBJ1-6	.	TRBD1	TRBV25-1	CASSPGTGSYNSPLHF	TGTGCCAGCAGTCCCGGGACAGGGTCTTATAATTCACCCCTCCACTTT
TRBJ1-1	.	.	TRBV19	CASREYEASDTEAFF	TGTGCCAGTAGGGAATATGAGGCAAGCGACACTGAAGCTTTCTTT
TRBJ2-4	once	.	TRBV6-6	CASSYPDFNIQYF	TGTGCCAGCAGTTACCCAGACTTTAACATTCAGTACTTC
TRBJ2-3	.	TRBD2	TRBV18	CASSQRAGLAAPNDTDTQYF	TGTGCCAGCTCACAAAGAGCCGGACTAGCGGCCCCTAATGACACAGATACGCAGTATTTT
TRBJ2-7	.	.	TRBV2	CASSTYVETAYSYEQYF	TGTGCCAGCAGTACCTACGTAGAGACAGCCTACTCCTACGAGCAGTACTTC
TRBJ2-5	.	.	TRBV9	CASSLATGGETQYF	TGTGCCAGCAGCCTAGCGACAGGAGGCGAGACCCAGTACTTC
TRBJ2-5	.	.	TRBV5-4	CASSFQGSETQYF	TGTGCCAGCAGCTTCCAGGGGTCCGAGACCCAGTACTTC
TRBJ2-1	.	TRBD2	TRBV6-2/TRBV6-3	CASSPVAGAYNEQFF	TGTGCCAGCAGCCCTGTAGCGGGAGCTTACAATGAGCAGTTCTTC
TRBJ2-7	few	.	TRBV4-3	CASSQAPVGATSLQQYF	TGCGCCAGCAGCCAAGCCCCCGTGGGGGCAACCTCTTTACAGCAGTACTTC
TRBJ1-6	.	.	TRBV7-9	CASSTTRGRANSPLHF	TGTGCCAGCAGCACTACCCGGGGGAGGGCGAATTCACCCCTCCACTTT
TRBJ2-1	.	TRBD2	TRBV4-3	CASSLGRFGNEQFF	TGCGCCAGCAGCCTCGGGAGGTTCGGAAATGAGCAGTTCTTC
TRBJ1-2	.	.	TRBV27	CASSPGGYGYTF	TGTGCCAGCAGTCCCGGGGGATATGGCTACACCTTC
TRBJ2-7	.	.	TRBV4-3	CASSQVGSSQGITYEQYF	TGCGCCAGCAGCCAAGTGGGGAGTTCCCAGGGGATAACCTACGAGCAGTACTTC
TRBJ1-4	.	TRBD1	TRBV25-1	CASSGLGTAEKLLF	TGTGCCAGCAGTGGATTGGGGACAGCCGAAAAACTGCTTTTT
TRBJ2-5	.	.	TRBV30	CAWSVVPIGGLQRAQYF	TGTGCCTGGAGTGTAGTCCCCATCGGAGGACTCCAGAGGGCCCAGTACTTC
TRBJ1-5	.	.	TRBV25-1	CASSGPDQPQHF	TGTGCCAGCAGTGGGCCCGATCAGCCCCAGCATTTT
TRBJ2-7	once	TRBD2	TRBV27	CASSRLAGGRREQYF	TGTGCCAGCAGTCGACTAGCGGGAGGGCGCCGCGAGCAGTACTTC
TRBJ1-2	.	TRBD1	TRBV7-9	CASSRGTDDGYTF	TGTGCCAGCAGCCGCGGGACAGACGATGGCTACACCTTC
TRBJ1-2	.	.	TRBV6-5	CASSYAQGGSGYTF	TGTGCCAGCAGTTACGCACAGGGAGGGAGTGGCTACACCTTC
TRBJ2-3	.	.	TRBV29-1	CSVVRADTQYF	TGCAGCGTTGTGAGGGCAGATACGCAGTATTTT
TRBJ2-7	.	TRBD2	TRBV4-3	CASSQGASGDFSSYEQYF	TGCGCCAGCAGCCAAGGGGCTAGCGGGGATTTCAGCTCCTACGAGCAGTACTTC
TRBJ2-7	.	.	TRBV5-6	CASSLGGGRDSYEQYF	TGTGCCAGCAGCTTGGGGGGAGGACGGGACAGCTACGAGCAGTACTTC
TRBJ1-2	.	.	TRBV28	CASSLFTMLYGYTF	TGTGCCAGCAGTTTATTTACAATGCTCTATGGCTACACCTTC
TRBJ2-2	.	.	TRBV10-3	CAISPAGSNTGELFF	TGTGCCATCAGTCCTGCGGGCTCGAACACCGGGGAGCTGTTTTTT
TRBJ1-2	.	TRBD1	TRBV28	CASSLPQGAGTF	TGTGCCAGCAGTTTACCACAGGGGGCTGGCACCTTC
TRBJ1-5	.	.	TRBV24-1	CATSDSAGSNQPQHF	TGTGCCACCAGTGATTCCGCAGGGAGCAATCAGCCCCAGCATTTT
TRBJ1-1	.	.	TRBV27	CASSLGQGGTEAFF	TGTGCCAGCAGTTTAGGGCAGGGAGGCACTGAAGCTTTCTTT
TRBJ2-7	.	TRBD1	TRBV25-1	CASSYKPGQGRDEQYF	TGTGCCAGCAGTTACAAACCGGGACAGGGTAGAGACGAGCAGTACTTC
TRBJ2-4	.	TRBD1	TRBV7-2	CASSLSGGLLYF	TGTGCCAGCAGCTTATCAGGGGGCTTGTTGTACTTC
TRBJ2-3	.	.	TRBV9	CASSGRYTDTQYF	TGTGCCAGCAGCGGGAGGTACACAGATACGCAGTATTTT
TRBJ2-7	.	TRBD2	TRBV9	CASSANLAGPSYEQYF	TGTGCCAGCAGCGCGAATTTAGCGGGGCCGTCCTACGAGCAGTACTTC
TRBJ1-2	once	TRBD1	TRBV2	CASSDLTGDGYGYTF	TGTGCCAGCAGTGACCTGACAGGGGATGGCTATGGCTACACCTTC
TRBJ1-2	.	.	TRBV27	CASSRSTGRDYGYTF	TGTGCCAGCAGCCGATCCACAGGGAGAGACTATGGCTACACCTTC
TRBJ2-5	once	.	TRBV27	CASSLWRDETQYF	TGTGCCAGCAGTTTATGGCGGGACGAGACCCAGTACTTC